Below, one T cell receptor (beta chain) is given with its context. Its target is not known. Study outcomes and limitations: Tumor Tregs overlapped most with tumor, then blood, naive CD4+ cells. In terms of TCR gene usage, tumor memory CD4+ T cells clustered together with blood and lymph node memory CD4+ cells, as well as with lymph node naive CD4+ cells.

After constant-region reverse-primer amplification, full-length variable regions underwent semi-nested PCR with Nested Universal Primer A. TCRdb recomputed calls from the 5' RACE reads with MiXCR, one row per CDR3 protein. The data contain tens of thousands of distinct CDR3 sequences, 20% to 30% of them singletons. In germline, CDR1 is DFQATT, CDR2 SNEGSKA (reference sequence). The CDR3 is made up of 19 amino acids. V was clipped by 2 bases and J by 7 bases; unmatched bases: 22. The source is a female donor with breast cancer. The rearrangement uses TRBV20-1 and TRBJ2-7, with TRBD2 matching 11 bases. Sequencing input: naive CD4+ T cells sorted from a lymph node. Specified subset: naive CD4+ T cells, CD4+CD45RA+CD25-. This CDR3 reads CSARPGGGSLAGDFREQYF. In DNA, the CDR3 is TGCAGTGCTAGACCAGGGGGGGGTTCACTAGCGGGAGATTTCAGGGAGCAGTACTTC.